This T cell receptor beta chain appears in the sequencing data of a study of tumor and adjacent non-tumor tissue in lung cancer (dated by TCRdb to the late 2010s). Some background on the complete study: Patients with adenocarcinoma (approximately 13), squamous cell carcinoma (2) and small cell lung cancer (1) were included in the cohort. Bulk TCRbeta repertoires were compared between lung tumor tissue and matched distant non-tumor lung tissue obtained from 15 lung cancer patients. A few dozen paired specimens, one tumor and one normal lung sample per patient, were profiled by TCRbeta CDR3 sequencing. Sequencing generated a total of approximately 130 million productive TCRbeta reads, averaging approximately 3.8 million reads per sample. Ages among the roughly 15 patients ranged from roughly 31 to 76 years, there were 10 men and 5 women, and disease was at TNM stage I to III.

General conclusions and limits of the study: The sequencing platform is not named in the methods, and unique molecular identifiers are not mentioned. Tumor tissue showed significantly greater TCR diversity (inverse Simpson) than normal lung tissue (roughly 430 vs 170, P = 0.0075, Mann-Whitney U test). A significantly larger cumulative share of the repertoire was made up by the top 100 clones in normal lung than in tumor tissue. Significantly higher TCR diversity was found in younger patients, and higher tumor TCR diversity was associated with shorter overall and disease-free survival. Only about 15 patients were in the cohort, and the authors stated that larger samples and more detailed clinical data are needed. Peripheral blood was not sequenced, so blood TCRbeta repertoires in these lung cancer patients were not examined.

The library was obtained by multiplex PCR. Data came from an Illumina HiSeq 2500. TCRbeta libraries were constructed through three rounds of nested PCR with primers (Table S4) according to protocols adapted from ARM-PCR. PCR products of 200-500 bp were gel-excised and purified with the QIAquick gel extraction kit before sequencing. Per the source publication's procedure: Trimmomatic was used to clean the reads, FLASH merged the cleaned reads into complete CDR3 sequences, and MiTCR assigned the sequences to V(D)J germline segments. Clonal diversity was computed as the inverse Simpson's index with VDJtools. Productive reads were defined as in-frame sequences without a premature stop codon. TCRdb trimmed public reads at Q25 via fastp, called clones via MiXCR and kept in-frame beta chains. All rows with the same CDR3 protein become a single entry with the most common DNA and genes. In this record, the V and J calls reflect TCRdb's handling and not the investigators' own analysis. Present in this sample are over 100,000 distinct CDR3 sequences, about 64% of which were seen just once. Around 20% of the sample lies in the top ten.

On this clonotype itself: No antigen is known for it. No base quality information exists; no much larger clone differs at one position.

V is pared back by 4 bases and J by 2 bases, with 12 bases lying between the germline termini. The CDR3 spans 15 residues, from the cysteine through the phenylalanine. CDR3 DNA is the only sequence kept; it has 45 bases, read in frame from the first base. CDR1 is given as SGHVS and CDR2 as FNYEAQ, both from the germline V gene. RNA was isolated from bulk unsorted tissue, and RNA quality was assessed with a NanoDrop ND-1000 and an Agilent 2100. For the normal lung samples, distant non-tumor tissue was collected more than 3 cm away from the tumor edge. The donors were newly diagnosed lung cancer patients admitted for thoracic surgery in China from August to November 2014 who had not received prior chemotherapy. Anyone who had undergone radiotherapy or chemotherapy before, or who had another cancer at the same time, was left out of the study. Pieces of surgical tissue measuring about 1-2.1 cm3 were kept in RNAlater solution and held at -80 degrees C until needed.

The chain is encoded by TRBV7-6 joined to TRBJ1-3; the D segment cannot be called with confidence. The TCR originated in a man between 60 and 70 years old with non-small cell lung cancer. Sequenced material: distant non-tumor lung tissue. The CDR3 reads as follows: CASSSQGQAGNTIYF. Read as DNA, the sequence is TGTGCCAGCAGCTCACAAGGCCAGGCTGGAAACACCATATATTTT.